The clone carrying this TCR beta chain was found once. This record comes from a study of beta chain features in type 1 diabetes. cDNA synthesis used the whole RNA isolate, giving expressed TCRB sequences. TCRdb keeps only in-frame clones here, not all; method: immunoSEQ multiplex PCR. The sample records 110,000 or so clones, almost 40% being singletons. From germline, CDR1 is SGHDN and CDR2 FVKESK. The trim removed 2 bases at V and 3 bases at J, leaving 8 bases unmatched. This CDR3 has 16 residues. The specimen was stem cell memory CD4+ T cells from blood. The chain joins TRBV14 to TRBJ2-3; 7 bases align to TRBD1. The source of this sequence is a woman younger than 35 in good health. The CDR3 DNA follows: TGTGCCAGCAGCCAACAGACAGGGCCGACGACAGATACGCAGTATTTT. This translates into CASSQQTGPTTDTQYF.